These 20 T cell receptor beta chains share one sample of origin, sequenced in a study of blood T cell repertoires in COVID-19. Sequenced by immunoSEQ multiplex PCR; TCRdb stores in-frame clones only, minus some. The sample shows about 230,000 clones, approximately 89% of them seen only once. The specimen was PBMCs or T cells enriched from blood (not recorded which). These receptors were collected from a woman in her thirties with acute COVID-19.

This chain joins TRBV4-1 and TRBJ2-7, with a tentative D call TRBD2 (5 bases). The CDR3 is 15 residues long. The germline CDR1 and CDR2 sequences are MGHRA and YSYEKL. Trimming cost V 4 bases and J 0 bases, with 13 bases left between them. The CDR3 sequence is CASSPFSRGSYEQYF. The CDR3 nucleotides read TGCGCCAGCAGCCCATTCTCCCGGGGCTCCTACGAGCAGTACTTC.

The V gene is TRBV9, the J gene TRBJ1-4; D ambiguous. The ends were cut back, 2 bases at V and 5 bases at J, with 4 bases in the middle. This CDR3 has 12 amino acids. Per the germline V gene, CDR1 is SGDLS and CDR2 is YYNGEE. The CDR3 loop is CASSVGNEKLFF. For the CDR3, the DNA is TGTGCCAGCAGCGTCGGGAATGAAAAACTGTTTTTT.

This chain joins TRBV30 and TRBJ2-3, with 8 bases matching TRBD1. V gave up 0 bases and J gave up 4 bases; unmatched junction bases: 6. The CDR3 extends over 15 amino acids. The germline V gene has CDR1 GTSNPN and CDR2 SVGIG (reference sequence). CDR3 nucleotides: TGTGCCTGGAGTGTTGCTTCGACAGGGGCAGATACGCAGTATTTT. It codes for CAWSVASTGADTQYF.

The DNA of the CDR3 is TGTGCCAGCAGCTTGGCGGCGGGAGAGACCCAGTACTTC. This gives the protein CASSLAAGETQYF. This rearrangement joins TRBV5-4 to TRBJ2-5; possibly TRBD2 for D (5 bases). CDR3 length: 13 residues. V gave up 0 bases and J gave up 4 bases, with 7 bases separating them. Germline values: CDR1 SGHNT, CDR2 YYREEE (reference sequence).

The J gene is TRBJ2-3, the V gene TRBV4-3; 8 bases map to TRBD2. V lost 3 bases to trimming and J lost 2 bases; unmatched junction nucleotides: 4. The CDR3 length is 15 residues. Germline lookup yields CDR1 LGHNA and CDR2 YSLEER. The CDR3 coding sequence is TGCGCCAGCAGCCATGGGACTAGGAACACAGATACGCAGTATTTT. Translating gives CASSHGTRNTDTQYF.

This chain joins TRBV5-6 and TRBJ1-4, with 7 bases lining up with TRBD1. The germline gives CDR1 SGHDT, CDR2 YYEEEE. This CDR3 has 15 residues. V was clipped by 4 bases and J by 2 bases; unmatched bases: 5. The CDR3 DNA reads as TGTGCCAGCAGCATCCCGACAGGGACTAATGAAAAACTGTTTTTT. Translating gives CASSIPTGTNEKLFF.

This clone was recorded only once. This chain connects TRBV7-8 to TRBJ2-7; no definite D call. The V gene's germline CDR1 is SGHVS and CDR2 FQNEAQ. This CDR3 spans 15 amino acids. The V gene lost 1 base and the J gene lost 0 bases, with 10 bases spanning the gap. The CDR3 region is CASSLGHISSYEQYF. The CDR3 DNA reads TGTGCCAGCAGCTTAGGACATATAAGCTCCTACGAGCAGTACTTC. Using reference TRBV7-8 and TRBJ2-7 for the parts outside the CDR3, the full variable domain is GAGVSQSPRYKVAKRGQDVALRCDPISGHVSLFWYQQALGQGPEFLTYFQNEAQLDKSGLPSDRFFAERPEGSVSTLKIQRTQQEDSAVYLCASSLGHISSYEQYFGPGTRLTVT.

V is TRBV11-3 and J is TRBJ1-1, with D unclear. This CDR3 has 13 amino acids. V was shortened by 4 bases and J by 0 bases, with 6 bases between the two germline ends. The germline gives CDR1 SGHNT, CDR2 YENEEA. For the CDR3, the DNA is TGTGCCAGCAGCTATTACTTGAACACTGAAGCTTTCTTT. Its protein is CASSYYLNTEAFF.

This rearrangement joins TRBV11-2 to TRBJ2-3; possibly TRBD2 for D (7 bases). Looked up from germline, CDR1 is SGHAT and CDR2 is FQNNGV. CDR3 length: 15 residues. V shed 3 bases and J shed 4 bases, with 14 bases lying between them. For the CDR3, the DNA is TGTGCCAGCAGCTTTCGGGGGGCCGAGGCAGATACGCAGTATTTT. It translates to CASSFRGAEADTQYF.

This rearrangement joins TRBV4-3 to TRBJ2-7; 7 nucleotides match TRBD1. The CDR3 is made up of 15 amino acids. Germline V gene data show CDR1 as LGHNA and CDR2 as YSLEER. Trimming at V came to 4 bases and at J to 2 bases, leaving 8 bases not matched to a gene. DNA for the CDR3: TGCGCCAGCAGCCCGACAGGGTCAGGGACCTACGAGCAGTACTTC. It is translated as CASSPTGSGTYEQYF.

J is TRBJ1-6 and V is TRBV7-2; TRBD1 is a possible D gene (5 bases). With 1 base removed from V and 7 bases from J, the gap between germline ends came to 8 bases. CDR1 is SGHTA, CDR2 FQGNSA, per germline. This CDR3 is built from 14 residues. Here the CDR3 reads CASSLGAGNSPLHF. The CDR3 DNA reads TGTGCCAGCAGCTTAGGCGCAGGGAATTCACCCCTCCACTTT.

This chain uses TRBV27 with TRBJ2-2; D may be TRBD1 (6 bases). Trimming took off 4 bases at V and 0 bases at J, with 15 bases between the two ends. CDR1 is MNHEY and CDR2 is SMNVEV in the germline V gene (reference sequence). The CDR3 has 17 residues. In DNA, the CDR3 is TGTGCCAGCAGTTCTCGGGACATGCCTTCGAACACCGGGGAGCTGTTTTTT. It specifies CASSSRDMPSNTGELFF.

The genes are TRBV25-1 and TRBJ1-2; D might be TRBD1 (5 bases). Trimming left V 5 bases short and J 4 bases short, with 8 bases between. This CDR3 has 12 residues. CDR1 is MGHDK and CDR2 is SYGVNS in the germline V gene. The CDR3 nucleotides are TGTGCCAGCAGTCCCGGGGGCTATGGCTACACCTTC. Translated: CASSPGGYGYTF.

The gene calls are TRBV11-2 and TRBJ2-3, with TRBD2 identical over 9 bases. From germline, CDR1 is SGHAT and CDR2 FQNNGV. Unmatched junction bases numbered 5, after V lost 3 bases and J lost 4 bases. The CDR3 has 15 amino acids. Here the CDR3 reads CASSLGGGDSDTQYF. The CDR3 DNA follows: TGTGCCAGCAGCTTGGGCGGGGGGGACTCAGATACGCAGTATTTT.

V is TRBV13 and J is TRBJ2-1; 12 bases line up with TRBD1. Germline CDR1 reads PRHDT; CDR2 reads FYEKMQ (reference sequence). Trimming took 4 bases from V and 7 from J; bases not matched to a gene: 8. The CDR3 has 16 amino acids. The CDR3 sequence: CASSYRDRGLSNEQFF. The CDR3 DNA reads TGTGCCAGCAGCTACCGGGACAGGGGGCTTTCAAATGAGCAGTTCTTC.

CDR3 nucleotides: TGTGCCAGCAGCTTAACGCGGAGGGGGCGCACCGGGGAGCTGTTTTTT. It translates to CASSLTRRGRTGELFF. The rearrangement links TRBV7-3 to TRBJ2-2; D is perhaps TRBD1 (7 bases). Germline CDR1 SGHTA, CDR2 FQGTGA. Trimming cost V 0 bases and J 4 bases, with 12 bases left between them. The CDR3 sequence is 16 residues long.

V is TRBV27 and J is TRBJ1-4; possibly TRBD1 for D (6 bases). CDR3 size: 15 residues. Germline assignment: CDR1 MNHEY and CDR2 SMNVEV (reference sequence). V lost 2 bases to trimming and J lost 8 bases, with 15 bases between them. CDR3: CASSLQGTPSEKLFF. For the CDR3, the DNA is TGTGCCAGCAGTTTACAGGGGACCCCATCCGAAAAACTGTTTTTT.

The V call is TRBV18, the J call TRBJ2-2; D might be TRBD1 (5 bases). The CDR3 spans 15 residues. The ends were cut back, 3 bases at V and 4 bases at J, with 12 bases in the middle. Germline CDR1 is KGHSH and CDR2 is LQKENI. CDR3 sequence (DNA): TGTGCCAGCTCACCTTCCAGGGAAGGCACCGGGGAGCTGTTTTTT. This encodes CASSPSREGTGELFF.

This chain joins TRBV29-1 and TRBJ2-7, with 11 bases matching TRBD1. This CDR3 spans 14 amino acids. Germline assignment: CDR1 SQVTM and CDR2 ANQGSEA. The trim removed 7 bases at V and 0 bases at J, leaving 5 bases unmatched. In nucleotides, the CDR3 is TGCAGCGCCCGGACAGGGGGCGACTCCTACGAGCAGTACTTC. Protein product: CSARTGGDSYEQYF.

In regard to this clone: The same CDR3 can be traced to other DNA sequences in this sample. The V and J genes are TRBV3-1 (or the pseudogene TRBV3-2) and TRBJ1-5; no reliable D call. The CDR3 covers 13 residues. Germline-derived CDR1 and CDR2 are LGHDT and YNNKEL (reference sequence). Trimming pared 0 bases from V and 6 bases from J, leaving 6 bases between. CDR3 sequence reads: CASSQDRGQPQHF. The CDR3 DNA reads as TGTGCCAGCAGCCAAGATCGGGGTCAGCCCCAGCATTTT.